This T cell receptor (beta chain) was recovered during a study of cytomegalovirus exposure and HLA in healthy donors. Comment on this clone: Its specificity is unknown. Other nucleotide sequences from this sample produce the same CDR3.

Study outcomes and limitations: In the roughly 120 validation repertoires, a later analysis found that first-cohort TCR clusters tended to co-occur. In vitro assays verified that three CMV-associated chains recognized CMV antigens specifically.

Sequencing was performed with immunoSEQ multiplex PCR; in TCRdb, only in-frame clones are kept and a portion is missing. The data hold approximately 200,000 clones, with around 90% observed a single time. Germline CDR1 reads MNHNS; CDR2 reads SASEGT. V was trimmed by 8 bases and J by 4 bases, leaving 14 bases between them. The CDR3 covers 13 residues. The rearrangement links TRBV6-1 to TRBJ2-5; D may be TRBD1 (6 bases). The TCR originated in a woman aged 18-29 years in good health and CMV-seronegative. The material sequenced was PBMCs. This CDR3 is CASSGRGRETQYF. The CDR3 DNA reads as TGTGCCAGCTCTGGCAGGGGCAGAGAGACCCAGTACTTC.